This TCR beta chain emerged from a study of blood T cell repertoires in COVID-19. Across the study: Samples taken during acute and convalescent COVID-19 were collected in the United States, Italy and Spain. PBMCs, B-cell-depleted T cells, or T cells were the source of the cDNA or gDNA that made up the material.

As processed by the authors: Amplified reference gene primers provided the basis for estimating nucleated cell counts. Only in-frame clones appear in the TCRdb table, and some are missing; sequencing was by immunoSEQ multiplex PCR. V and J calls and clone size follow that table, whereas D and trimming were derived from the DNA. The sample shows 40,000 to 60,000 clones, around 85% of them seen only once. Sequenced material: peripheral blood. The sequence was collected from a human donor in a cohort sampled during active COVID-19.

The CDR3 region is CASSRQGASQPQHF. The CDR3 DNA reads TGTGCCAGCAGTCGGCAGGGGGCCAGTCAGCCCCAGCATTTT. This chain joins TRBV27 and TRBJ1-5; 8 bases are a match to TRBD1. V gave up 5 bases and J gave up 6 bases; unmatched junction bases: 6. This CDR3 has 14 residues. CDR1 and CDR2 from the germline V gene are MNHEY and SMNVEV (reference sequence).